The 9 T cell receptor beta chains below were found in one sample sequenced in a study of blood T cell repertoires in COVID-19. Measured with immunoSEQ multiplex PCR; TCRdb has only the in-frame clones, and not every one. The data hold under 130,000 clones, with 84% observed a single time. Sequencing was performed on peripheral blood. These receptors came from a human donor in a cohort sampled during active COVID-19.

This clone turned up a few times. This rearrangement joins TRBV5-1 to TRBJ1-4; 7 nucleotides line up with TRBD1. The junction had 10 bases not matched to a gene; V was cut back by 7 bases and J by 7 bases. CDR3 size: 14 residues. Germline V lookup: CDR1 SGHRS, CDR2 YFSETQ. CDR3 sequence reads: CASSRQGTAEKLFF. CDR3 in DNA: TGCGCCAGCTCGAGACAGGGAACGGCTGAAAAACTGTTTTTT.

This sequence joins TRBV15 and TRBJ1-1, with unresolved D. Germline values: CDR1 LNHNV, CDR2 YYDKDF (reference sequence). Trimming cost V 0 bases and J 6 bases, with 17 bases left between them. This CDR3 is 16 amino acids long. CDR3 amino acids: CATSRDGRPTPAEAFF. CDR3 DNA: TGTGCCACCAGCAGAGATGGGAGACCAACCCCCGCTGAAGCTTTCTTT.

This clone was picked up a small number of times. This chain joins TRBV7-8 and TRBJ1-6; D is undetermined. Germline CDR1 is SGHVS and CDR2 is FQNEAQ. V was shortened by 0 bases and J by 10 bases, with 7 bases between the two germline ends. The CDR3 totals 13 residues. CDR3 DNA: TGTGCCAGCAGCTTAGCGGGCCGGTCACCCCTCCACTTT. It yields the protein CASSLAGRSPLHF. The complete variable domain, with remaining parts taken from reference TRBV7-8 and TRBJ1-6, reads GAGVSQSPRYKVAKRGQDVALRCDPISGHVSLFWYQQALGQGPEFLTYFQNEAQLDKSGLPSDRFFAERPEGSVSTLKIQRTQQEDSAVYLCASSLAGRSPLHFGNGTRLTVT.

V gene TRBV18 combines with J gene TRBJ1-1; D gene unclear. Germline assignment: CDR1 KGHSH and CDR2 LQKENI. V lost 5 bases to trimming and J lost 1 base, with 17 bases between them. There are 16 residues in the CDR3. The CDR3 sequence is CASSLSRVTSNTEAFF. The DNA for the CDR3 is TGTGCCAGCTCATTAAGCCGGGTTACTTCGAACACTGAAGCTTTCTTT.

A single count supports this clone. The rearrangement joins TRBV5-1 to TRBJ1-1; TRBD1 matches at 11 bases. CDR3 length: 14 amino acids. The germline CDR1 and CDR2 sequences are SGHRS and YFSETQ. J gave up 5 bases and V 4 bases, and 4 bases lay outside the gene matches. The CDR3 bases are TGCGCCAGCAGCACCGGGACAGGGGGGACTGAAGCTTTCTTT. Amino acids: CASSTGTGGTEAFF.

The CDR3 nucleotides are TGCGCCAGCAGCTTGGGGACTAGCGGGGGCCCTAGTGAGCAGTTCTTC. Residues: CASSLGTSGGPSEQFF. V is TRBV5-1 and J is TRBJ2-1; 13 nucleotides match TRBD2. Germline V gives CDR1 SGHRS, CDR2 YFSETQ. J gave up 9 bases and V 0 bases, and 6 bases lay outside the gene matches. CDR3 size: 16 residues.

The chain employs TRBV5-5 and TRBJ2-3; D is perhaps TRBD2 (6 bases). The CDR3 is 14 amino acids. Germline loops: CDR1 SGHKS, CDR2 YYEKEE (reference sequence). The V and J ends lost 2 bases and 5 bases respectively, with 12 bases between them. The CDR3 is CASSLVLGGDTQYF. The CDR3, as DNA: TGTGCCAGCAGCTTAGTGTTGGGGGGAGATACGCAGTATTTT. Looking up the rest from reference TRBV5-5 and TRBJ2-3 gives the full variable domain: DAGVTQSPTHLIKTRGQQVTLRCSPISGHKSVSWYQQVLGQGPQFIFQYYEKEERGRGNFPDRFSARQFPNYSSELNVNALLLGDSALYLCASSLVLGGDTQYFGPGTRLTVL.

Only one count was recorded for this clone. The chain recombines TRBV12-3 or TRBV12-4 with TRBJ1-1; D is uncertain. The CDR3 runs 13 residues. V gave up 3 bases and J gave up 7 bases, with 12 bases separating them. CDR3: CASSFWGGREAFF. The CDR3 DNA follows: TGTGCCAGCAGTTTTTGGGGAGGCCGTGAAGCTTTCTTT.

This clone turned up a few times. The chain uses TRBV7-2 and TRBJ1-3, with unresolved D. Per the germline V gene, CDR1 is SGHTA and CDR2 is FQGNSA. V was pared by 8 bases and J by 0 bases, with 14 bases between. CDR3 length: 15 residues. Here the CDR3 reads CASSAQRSSGNTIYF. The DNA for the CDR3 is TGTGCCAGCTCGGCACAGCGGAGCTCTGGAAACACCATATATTTT.